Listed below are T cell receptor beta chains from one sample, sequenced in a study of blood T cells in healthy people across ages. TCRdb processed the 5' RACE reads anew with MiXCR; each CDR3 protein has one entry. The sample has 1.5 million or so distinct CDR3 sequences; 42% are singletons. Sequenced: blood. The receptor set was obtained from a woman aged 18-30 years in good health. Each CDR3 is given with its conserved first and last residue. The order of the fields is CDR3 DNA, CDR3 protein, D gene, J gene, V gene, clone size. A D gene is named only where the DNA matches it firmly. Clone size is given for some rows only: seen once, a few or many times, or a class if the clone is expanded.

DNA: TGTGCCAGCAGTTCCTACGGGACTAGCGGAAGGGATTACGAGCAGTACTTC; CDR3: CASSSYGTSGRDYEQYF; D: TRBD2; J: TRBJ2-7; V: TRBV6-5; size: -
DNA: TGTGCCAGCAGCTTAGTCGGTCCTAGCCAGTCCCACAATGAGCAGTTCTTC; CDR3: CASSLVGPSQSHNEQFF; D: -; J: TRBJ2-1; V: TRBV7-8; size: -
DNA: TGTGCCAGCAGCCCCGCTGGAGGTGAAGCTTTCTTT; CDR3: CASSPAGGEAFF; D: -; J: TRBJ1-1; V: TRBV3-1; size: -
DNA: TGTGCCAGCAGCGTAGTCGGGGGACGTAATGAAAAACTGTTTTTT; CDR3: CASSVVGGRNEKLFF; D: -; J: TRBJ1-4; V: TRBV9; size: -
DNA: TGCAGTGTTCGGACCGGGGACGAGCAGTACTTC; CDR3: CSVRTGDEQYF; D: -; J: TRBJ2-7; V: TRBV20-1; size: -
DNA: TGTGCCAGCAGGCCTAGCGACAGCCAAGAGACCCAGTACTTC; CDR3: CASRPSDSQETQYF; D: -; J: TRBJ2-5; V: TRBV4-2; size: -
DNA: TGTGCCAGTACATTCCAGAGCTCCTACAATGAGCAGTTCTTC; CDR3: CASTFQSSYNEQFF; D: -; J: TRBJ2-1; V: TRBV19; size: -
DNA: TGTGCCAGCAGCTTAACGATTCGGGCAGATACGCAGTATTTT; CDR3: CASSLTIRADTQYF; D: -; J: TRBJ2-3; V: TRBV7-3; size: -
DNA: TGCGCCAGCAGCGCTGCCGGGACAGGGGCAGATACGCAGTATTTT; CDR3: CASSAAGTGADTQYF; D: TRBD1; J: TRBJ2-3; V: TRBV5-1; size: -
DNA: TGTGCCAGCAGTTACTCCCATAGGGGATGGACTGAAGCTTTCTTT; CDR3: CASSYSHRGWTEAFF; D: -; J: TRBJ1-1; V: TRBV6-2/TRBV6-3; size: -
DNA: TGTGCCAGCAGTTCGGACAGACCGAGGCCCCAGCATTTT; CDR3: CASSSDRPRPQHF; D: -; J: TRBJ1-5; V: TRBV12-3/TRBV12-4; size: -
DNA: TGTGCCAGCAGCTGGGGGACTAGCTATGAGCAGTTCTTC; CDR3: CASSWGTSYEQFF; D: TRBD2; J: TRBJ2-1; V: TRBV7-9; size: few
DNA: TGTGCCAGCAGCGTATCTACAGGGCCCCCCCTCTACGAGCAGTACTTC; CDR3: CASSVSTGPPLYEQYF; D: -; J: TRBJ2-7; V: TRBV9; size: few
DNA: TGTGCCACCAGTCGCCTCTCGGGGCAATATGGCTACACCTTC; CDR3: CATSRLSGQYGYTF; D: -; J: TRBJ1-2; V: TRBV15; size: -
DNA: TGCAGTGCTAGTAGACAGGGGGATTTTTATTCCTACAATGAGCAGTACTTC; CDR3: CSASRQGDFYSYNEQYF; D: TRBD1; J: TRBJ2-7; V: TRBV20-1; size: -
DNA: TGTGCCAGCAGCGTAATGAGCGGGGGGTACGGAGAGACCCAGTACTTC; CDR3: CASSVMSGGYGETQYF; D: TRBD2; J: TRBJ2-5; V: TRBV9; size: -
DNA: TGCGCCAGCAGCTTGGTTTTGGCGGGAAACACCGGGGAGCTGTTTTTT; CDR3: CASSLVLAGNTGELFF; D: -; J: TRBJ2-2; V: TRBV5-1; size: -
DNA: TGTGCCAGCAAGGGCGCCATTAATGAAAAACTGTTTTTT; CDR3: CASKGAINEKLFF; D: -; J: TRBJ1-4; V: TRBV12-3/TRBV12-4; size: -
DNA: TGTGCCAGCAGTGTCGGGGGCACAGATACGCAGTATTTT; CDR3: CASSVGGTDTQYF; D: -; J: TRBJ2-3; V: TRBV9; size: many
DNA: TGTGCCAGCAGCCTTACAAGGGGGCTCGCCAAAAACATTCAGTACTTC; CDR3: CASSLTRGLAKNIQYF; D: -; J: TRBJ2-4; V: TRBV21-1; size: few
DNA: TGTGCCAGCAGCCAAGCTACAGGGCAAACCTACGAGCAGTACTTC; CDR3: CASSQATGQTYEQYF; D: -; J: TRBJ2-7; V: TRBV4-2; size: few
DNA: TGCAGTGCCGGGACTCTAGGGGAGCAGTACTTC; CDR3: CSAGTLGEQYF; D: -; J: TRBJ2-5; V: TRBV20-1; size: few
DNA: TGTGCCACCAGTGATCCGACTAGCCCGATCACAGATACGCAGTATTTT; CDR3: CATSDPTSPITDTQYF; D: TRBD2; J: TRBJ2-3; V: TRBV24-1; size: -
DNA: TGTGCCAGCACCCCCGGGACTCACAAATCACCCCTCCACTTT; CDR3: CASTPGTHKSPLHF; D: -; J: TRBJ1-6; V: TRBV12-3/TRBV12-4; size: many
DNA: TGTGCCATCAGGGAGGGGGAACAGGCTCCCTACGAGCAGTACTTC; CDR3: CAIREGEQAPYEQYF; D: -; J: TRBJ2-7; V: TRBV10-3; size: -
DNA: TGCGGATCCTTAATGGGAGGACGAGATACGCAGTATTTT; CDR3: CGSLMGGRDTQYF; D: -; J: TRBJ2-3; V: TRBV20-1; size: -
DNA: TGTGCCAGCAGCGTAGTGGGACAGGGATACAATGAGCAGTTCTTC; CDR3: CASSVVGQGYNEQFF; D: TRBD1; J: TRBJ2-1; V: TRBV9; size: few
DNA: TGTGCCAGCAGCCAAGAGCCGCCAGCGGGCCAAAACAATGAGCAGTTCTTC; CDR3: CASSQEPPAGQNNEQFF; D: -; J: TRBJ2-1; V: TRBV4-2; size: -
DNA: TGTGCCAGCAGTTACTCCCCTAGCGGGAGGGCCGGGAATGAGCAGTTCTTC; CDR3: CASSYSPSGRAGNEQFF; D: TRBD2; J: TRBJ2-1; V: TRBV6-2/TRBV6-3; size: -
DNA: TGTGCCAGCAGCGGCGAAGTGTCTTCTAACTATGGCTACACCTTC; CDR3: CASSGEVSSNYGYTF; D: -; J: TRBJ1-2; V: TRBV5-4; size: -
DNA: TGCAGTGCTAGGGCAGGGGCGACTTCCTACGAGCAGTACTTC; CDR3: CSARAGATSYEQYF; D: -; J: TRBJ2-7; V: TRBV20-1; size: -
DNA: TGTGCCAGCAGCGCATCAGGTTGGGACAATGAGCAGTTCTTC; CDR3: CASSASGWDNEQFF; D: -; J: TRBJ2-1; V: TRBV7-9; size: -
DNA: TGTGCCAGCAGCCAAGGGCGGGAAAGCTCCTACGAGCAGTACTTC; CDR3: CASSQGRESSYEQYF; D: -; J: TRBJ2-7; V: TRBV7-9; size: -
DNA: TGTGCCAGCAGCTTAAGACAGGGGGCTTCTTCACCCCTCCACTTT; CDR3: CASSLRQGASSPLHF; D: TRBD1; J: TRBJ1-6; V: TRBV5-5; size: -
DNA: TGCGCCAGCAGCCAAGATGGGGGGTTTGGAGATACGCAGTATTTT; CDR3: CASSQDGGFGDTQYF; D: -; J: TRBJ2-3; V: TRBV4-1; size: -
DNA: TGTGCCAGCAATCTCCGGAGGGGTTCCACCGGGGAGCTGTTTTTT; CDR3: CASNLRRGSTGELFF; D: -; J: TRBJ2-2; V: TRBV7-8; size: -
DNA: TGTGCCAGCAGCTTATCGCCCAGGGCCCATGGTGGCTACACCTTC; CDR3: CASSLSPRAHGGYTF; D: -; J: TRBJ1-2; V: TRBV27; size: -
DNA: TGTGCCTGCGAGGGGACAGCCAAAACAGATACGCAGTATTTT; CDR3: CACEGTAKTDTQYF; D: TRBD1; J: TRBJ2-3; V: TRBV2; size: once
DNA: TGCGCCAGCAGCTTGCCCGGAGGCAGGGCGGGAGACAATGAGCAGTTCTTC; CDR3: CASSLPGGRAGDNEQFF; D: TRBD2; J: TRBJ2-1; V: TRBV5-1; size: -
DNA: TGTGCCAGCAGTGAATGGGAGGGACTAGGGAGCACAGATACGCAGTATTTT; CDR3: CASSEWEGLGSTDTQYF; D: TRBD2; J: TRBJ2-3; V: TRBV2; size: -
DNA: TGTGCCAGCAGTTACGTTACCGGGACAGGTGGCTACACCTTC; CDR3: CASSYVTGTGGYTF; D: TRBD1; J: TRBJ1-2; V: TRBV6-5; size: -
DNA: TGTGCCTGCCGGCGCACGGGGGCGGGCAATCAGCCCCAGCATTTT; CDR3: CACRRTGAGNQPQHF; D: -; J: TRBJ1-5; V: TRBV6-5; size: -
DNA: TGTGCCAGCAGCTTAGCGGGTCAGGAAGCTTTCTTT; CDR3: CASSLAGQEAFF; D: -; J: TRBJ1-1; V: TRBV7-9; size: -
DNA: TGTGCCAGTAGCCCGGGGTCATACACTGAAGCTTTCTTT; CDR3: CASSPGSYTEAFF; D: -; J: TRBJ1-1; V: TRBV7-8; size: few